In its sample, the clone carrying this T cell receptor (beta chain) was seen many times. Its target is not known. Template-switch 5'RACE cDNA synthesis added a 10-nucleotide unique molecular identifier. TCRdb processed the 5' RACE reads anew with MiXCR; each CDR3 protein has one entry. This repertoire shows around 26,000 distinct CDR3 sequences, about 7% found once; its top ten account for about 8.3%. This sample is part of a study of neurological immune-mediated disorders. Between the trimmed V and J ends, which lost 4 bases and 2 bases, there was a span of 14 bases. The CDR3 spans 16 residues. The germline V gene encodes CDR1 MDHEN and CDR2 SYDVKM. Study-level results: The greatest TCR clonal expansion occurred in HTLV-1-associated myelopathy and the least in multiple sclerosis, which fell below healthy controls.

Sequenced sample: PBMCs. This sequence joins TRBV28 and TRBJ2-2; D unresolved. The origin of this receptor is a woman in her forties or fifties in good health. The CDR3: CASSSGLRPNTGELFF. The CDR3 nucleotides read TGTGCCAGCAGTTCGGGTTTAAGGCCAAACACCGGGGAGCTGTTTTTT.